The T cell receptor (beta chain) under discussion was sequenced for a study of T-cell reconstitution after alpha-beta-depleted transplantation in children. Germline CDR1 reads DFQATT; CDR2 reads SNEGSKA (reference sequence). After removal of 5 bases from V and 5 bases from J, the junction contained 6 bases not matched to a gene. This CDR3 has 13 amino acids. Unique molecular identifiers were incorporated during preparation of the TCRbeta library. TCRdb re-called the PCR reads through MiXCR, storing one row per CDR3 protein. The data contain about 76,000 distinct CDR3 sequences, around an eighth of them singletons. This clonotype was observed a few times.

The sequence was collected from a male patient under 10 years old who had a stem cell transplant for acute lymphoblastic leukemia, so the T cells may come from the graft donor. This chain joins TRBV20-1 and TRBJ2-7; 10 bases align to TRBD1. The sequences come from PBMCs, mostly from graft donor cells, collected 180 days after TCRalphabeta/CD19-depleted stem cell transplant. For the CDR3, the DNA is TGCAGTGCTCCGGGACAGGGGACCCACGAGCAGTACTTC. It yields the protein CSAPGQGTHEQYF.